A single sample gave rise to the 11 T cell receptor beta chains below, sequenced in a study of monozygotic twins with inflammatory bowel disease. Following a re-call of the 5' RACE reads, TCRdb has one entry per CDR3 protein and lacks DNA. The sample has 140,000 to 150,000 distinct CDR3 sequences. The source material was blood. These receptor sequences come from a human donor with ulcerative colitis or Crohn's disease, or a healthy co-twin of an affected twin (not recorded which).

This chain uses TRBV20-1 with TRBJ2-1; no DNA is available, so the TRBD1 call from TCRdb remains unchecked. The germline gives CDR1 DFQATT, CDR2 SNEGSKA (reference sequence). The CDR3 runs to 16 residues. The CDR3 spells CSARTPRTGEGNEQFF.

The V and J genes are TRBV9 and TRBJ2-5; TCRdb indicates TRBD1, and absent DNA this call remains unverified. The CDR3 runs to 16 residues. Germline values: CDR1 SGDLS, CDR2 YYNGEE. The CDR3 loop reads CASSAREARGKETQYF.

This chain connects TRBV20-1 to TRBJ1-1; TCRdb lists TRBD1, though no DNA is available to test this call. This CDR3 contains 11 residues. Germline V gene data show CDR1 as DFQATT and CDR2 as SNEGSKA (reference sequence). The CDR3: CSANRGAGAFF.

The V call is TRBV5-4, the J call TRBJ1-1. The length of the CDR3 is 13 residues. CDR1 is SGHNT and CDR2 is YYREEE in the germline V gene (reference sequence). CDR3 region: CASSLGARTEAFF. The full variable domain, rest sourced from reference TRBV5-4 and TRBJ1-1, is ETGVTQSPTHLIKTRGQQVTLRCSSQSGHNTVSWYQQALGQGPQFIFQYYREEENGRGNFPPRFSGLQFPNYSSELNVNALELDDSALYLCASSLGARTEAFFGQGTRLTVV.

The gene calls are TRBV18 and TRBJ1-5; TCRdb selects TRBD1, and the lack of DNA leaves this call unchecked. This CDR3 comprises 15 residues. The germline V gene encodes CDR1 KGHSH and CDR2 LQKENI. The CDR3 sequence is CASSPSDRGNQPQHF.

The chain has TRBV30 and TRBJ1-1; TCRdb returns TRBD1, unconfirmable since there is no DNA. In germline, CDR1 is GTSNPN, CDR2 SVGIG (reference sequence). This CDR3 has 13 amino acids. CDR3 region: CAWRGGPNTEAFF.

V gene TRBV4-3 combines with J gene TRBJ2-5. In germline, CDR1 is LGHNA, CDR2 YSLEER. CDR3 size: 13 residues. CDR3 sequence: CASSQDNWETQYF.

The rearrangement joins TRBV6-2 or TRBV6-3 to TRBJ1-1; TCRdb indicates TRBD1, and absent DNA this call remains unverified. This CDR3 region has 17 residues. CDR1 and CDR2 (germline): MNHEY, SVGEGT. CDR3 in amino acids: CASSPTDRFPLNTEAFF.

CDR3 sequence: CASSQGAEVFEQYF. The chain recombines TRBV5-1 with TRBJ2-7; TCRdb calls TRBD1, which cannot be checked without DNA. Per the germline V gene, CDR1 is SGHRS and CDR2 is YFSETQ. The CDR3 totals 14 residues.

V usage is TRBV12-3 or TRBV12-4 and J usage is TRBJ2-2; TCRdb picks TRBD1, but there is no DNA to check that call. The CDR3 sequence is 14 residues long. This chain's CDR3 is CASRRDRVIGELFF.

The chain employs TRBV11-1 and TRBJ1-3; TCRdb lists TRBD1, though no DNA is available to test this call. The CDR3 is 18 residues long. CDR1 and CDR2 (germline): SGHAT, FQDESV (reference sequence). The CDR3 spells CASSLVPGRLFSGNTIYF.